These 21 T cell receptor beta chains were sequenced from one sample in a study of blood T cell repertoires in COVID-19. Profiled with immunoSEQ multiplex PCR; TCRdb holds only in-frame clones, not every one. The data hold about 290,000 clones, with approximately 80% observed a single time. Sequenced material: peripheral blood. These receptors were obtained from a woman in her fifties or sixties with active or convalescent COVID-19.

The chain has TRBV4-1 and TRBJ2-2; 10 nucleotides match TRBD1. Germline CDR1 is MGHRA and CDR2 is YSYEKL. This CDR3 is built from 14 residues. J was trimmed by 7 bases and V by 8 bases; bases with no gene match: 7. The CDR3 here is CASSRQGAFGELFF. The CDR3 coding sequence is TGCGCCAGCTCAAGACAGGGGGCCTTCGGGGAGCTGTTTTTT.

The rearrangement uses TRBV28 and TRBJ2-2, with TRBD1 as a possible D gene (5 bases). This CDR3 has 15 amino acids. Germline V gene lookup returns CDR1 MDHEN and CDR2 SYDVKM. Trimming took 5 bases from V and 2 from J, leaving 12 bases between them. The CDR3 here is CASSLVRENTGELFF. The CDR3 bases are TGTGCCAGCAGTCTCGTCAGGGAAAACACCGGGGAGCTGTTTTTT.

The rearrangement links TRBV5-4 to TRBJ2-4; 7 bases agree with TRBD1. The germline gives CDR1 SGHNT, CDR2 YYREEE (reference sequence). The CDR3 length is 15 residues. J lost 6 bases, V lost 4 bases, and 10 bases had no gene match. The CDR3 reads CASSNPTGSVNIQYF. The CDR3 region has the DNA TGTGCCAGCAGCAACCCGACAGGGAGCGTAAACATTCAGTACTTC.

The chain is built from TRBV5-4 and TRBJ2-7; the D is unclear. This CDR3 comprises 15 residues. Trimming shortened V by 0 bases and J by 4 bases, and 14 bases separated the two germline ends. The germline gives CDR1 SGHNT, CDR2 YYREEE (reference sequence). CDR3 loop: CASSLAPGTSYEQYF. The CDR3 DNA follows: TGTGCCAGCAGCTTGGCTCCGGGTACCTCATACGAGCAGTACTTC.

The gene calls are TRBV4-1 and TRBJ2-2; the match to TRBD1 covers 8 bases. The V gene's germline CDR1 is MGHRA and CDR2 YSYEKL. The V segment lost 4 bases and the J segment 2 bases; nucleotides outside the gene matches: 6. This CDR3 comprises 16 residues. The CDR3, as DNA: TGCGCCAGCAGCCCCCGACAGGGGTCAAACACCGGGGAGCTGTTTTTT. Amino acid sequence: CASSPRQGSNTGELFF.

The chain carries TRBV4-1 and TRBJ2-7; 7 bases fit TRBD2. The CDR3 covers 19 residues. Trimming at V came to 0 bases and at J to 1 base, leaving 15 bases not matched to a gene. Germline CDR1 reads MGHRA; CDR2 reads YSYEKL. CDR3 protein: CASSQDVSGTSAKSYEQYF. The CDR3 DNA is TGCGCCAGCAGCCAAGACGTGTCGGGAACTAGCGCCAAGTCCTACGAGCAGTACTTC.

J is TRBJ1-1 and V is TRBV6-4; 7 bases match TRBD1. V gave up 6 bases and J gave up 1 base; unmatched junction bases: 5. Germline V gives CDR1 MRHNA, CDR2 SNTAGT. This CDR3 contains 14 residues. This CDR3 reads CASSQTGENTEAFF. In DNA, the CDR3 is TGTGCCAGCAGCCAAACAGGGGAGAACACTGAAGCTTTCTTT.

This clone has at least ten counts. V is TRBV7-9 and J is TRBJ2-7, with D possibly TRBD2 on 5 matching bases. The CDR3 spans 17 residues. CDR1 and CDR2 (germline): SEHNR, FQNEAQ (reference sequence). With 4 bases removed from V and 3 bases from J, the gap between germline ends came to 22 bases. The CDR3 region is CASSSTLADGRNYEQYF. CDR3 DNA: TGTGCCAGCAGCTCTACCCTAGCCGACGGTAGAAACTACGAGCAGTACTTC. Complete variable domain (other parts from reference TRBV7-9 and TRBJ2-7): DTGVSQNPRHKITKRGQNVTFRCDPISEHNRLYWYRQTLGQGPEFLTYFQNEAQLEKSRLLSDRFSAERPKGSFSTLEIQRTEQGDSAMYLCASSSTLADGRNYEQYFGPGTRLTVT.

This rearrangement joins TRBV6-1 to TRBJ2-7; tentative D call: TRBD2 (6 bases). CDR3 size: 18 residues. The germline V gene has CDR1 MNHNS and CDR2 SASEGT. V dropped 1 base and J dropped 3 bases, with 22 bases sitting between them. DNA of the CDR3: TGTGCCAGCAGTGAAGAAGCAGGGAACAGCGGGTTAGTCTACGAGCAGTACTTC. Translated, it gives CASSEEAGNSGLVYEQYF.

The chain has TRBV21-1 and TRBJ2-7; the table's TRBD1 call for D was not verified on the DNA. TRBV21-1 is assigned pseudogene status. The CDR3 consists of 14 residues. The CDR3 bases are TGTGCCAGCAGCGCGACAGGGATATCCTACGAGCAGTACTTC. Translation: CASSATGISYEQYF.

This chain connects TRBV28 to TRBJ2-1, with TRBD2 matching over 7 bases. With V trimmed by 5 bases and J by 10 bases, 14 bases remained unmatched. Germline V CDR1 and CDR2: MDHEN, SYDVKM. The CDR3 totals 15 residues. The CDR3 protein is CASSPPGGGPGEQFF. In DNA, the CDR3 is TGTGCCAGCAGTCCGCCGGGGGGAGGGCCCGGGGAGCAGTTCTTC.

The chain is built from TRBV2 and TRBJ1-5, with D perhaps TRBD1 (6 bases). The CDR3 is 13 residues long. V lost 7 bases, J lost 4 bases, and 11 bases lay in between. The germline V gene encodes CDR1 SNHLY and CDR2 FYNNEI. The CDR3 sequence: CASKRQENQPQHF. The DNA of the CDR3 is TGTGCCAGCAAACGACAGGAGAATCAGCCCCAGCATTTT.

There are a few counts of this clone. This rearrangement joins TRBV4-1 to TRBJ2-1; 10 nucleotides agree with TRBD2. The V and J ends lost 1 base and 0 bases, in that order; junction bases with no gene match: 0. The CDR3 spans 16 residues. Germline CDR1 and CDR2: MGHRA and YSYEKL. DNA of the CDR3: TGCGCCAGCAGCCAAGTAGCGGGGGGCTCCTACAATGAGCAGTTCTTC. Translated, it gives CASSQVAGGSYNEQFF.

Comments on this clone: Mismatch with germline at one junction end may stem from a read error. In nucleotides, the CDR3 is TGTGCCAGCAGTGAACGACGCGGGACAGGGTTTGTAATAGGTTCATCCCTCCACTTT. This codes for CASSERRGTGFVIGSSLHF. This chain uses TRBV2 with TRBJ1-6; 9 nucleotides match TRBD1. The CDR3 is made up of 19 amino acids. Germline lookup yields CDR1 SNHLY and CDR2 FYNNEI.

CDR3 residues: CSARGTGYSTYEQYF. The CDR3 DNA sequence: TGCAGCGCCCGCGGGACAGGGTACTCCACCTACGAGCAGTACTTC. The gene calls are TRBV29-1 and TRBJ2-7, with TRBD1 matching over 9 bases. The CDR3 sequence is 15 residues long. Trimming took 7 bases from V and 2 from J; bases not matched to a gene: 12. Germline assignment: CDR1 SQVTM and CDR2 ANQGSEA.

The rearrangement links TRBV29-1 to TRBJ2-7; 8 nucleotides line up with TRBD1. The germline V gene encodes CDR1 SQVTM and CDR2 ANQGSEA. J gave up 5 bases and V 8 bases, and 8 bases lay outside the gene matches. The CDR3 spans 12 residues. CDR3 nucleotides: TGCAGCTCCAGGACAGGGTGGGACGAGCAGTACTTC. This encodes CSSRTGWDEQYF.

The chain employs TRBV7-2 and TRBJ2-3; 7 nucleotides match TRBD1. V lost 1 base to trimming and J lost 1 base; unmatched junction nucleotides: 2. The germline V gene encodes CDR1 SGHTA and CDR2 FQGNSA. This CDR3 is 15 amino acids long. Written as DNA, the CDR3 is TGTGCCAGCAGCTTAGGAGGGGGCCGCACAGATACGCAGTATTTT. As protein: CASSLGGGRTDTQYF.

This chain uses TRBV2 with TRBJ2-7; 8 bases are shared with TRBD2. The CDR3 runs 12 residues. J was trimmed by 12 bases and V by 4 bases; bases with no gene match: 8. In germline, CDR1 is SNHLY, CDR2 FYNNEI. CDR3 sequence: CASSGDRGGLYF. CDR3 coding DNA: TGTGCCAGCAGTGGGGATCGGGGGGGTCTGTACTTC.

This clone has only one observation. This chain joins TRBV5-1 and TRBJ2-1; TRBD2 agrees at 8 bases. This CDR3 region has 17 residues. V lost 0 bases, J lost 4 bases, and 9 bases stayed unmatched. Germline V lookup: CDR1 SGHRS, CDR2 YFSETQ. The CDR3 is CASSLGVAGILYNEQFF. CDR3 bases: TGCGCCAGCAGCTTGGGTGTAGCGGGAATTTTATACAATGAGCAGTTCTTC.

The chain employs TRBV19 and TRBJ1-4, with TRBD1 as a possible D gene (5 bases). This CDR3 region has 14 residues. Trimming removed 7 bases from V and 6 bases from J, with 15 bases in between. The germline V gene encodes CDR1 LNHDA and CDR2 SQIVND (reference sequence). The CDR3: CASTWGRAHEKLFF. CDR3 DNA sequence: TGTGCCAGTACCTGGGGCAGGGCTCATGAAAAACTGTTTTTT.

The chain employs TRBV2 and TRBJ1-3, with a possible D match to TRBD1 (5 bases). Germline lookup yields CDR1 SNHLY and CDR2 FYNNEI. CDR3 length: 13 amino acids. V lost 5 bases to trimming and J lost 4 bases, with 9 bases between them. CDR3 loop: CASSQGAGNTIYF. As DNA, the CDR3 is TGTGCCAGCAGTCAGGGCGCAGGAAACACCATATATTTT. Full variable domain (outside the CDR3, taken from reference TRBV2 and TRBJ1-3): EPEVTQTPSHQVTQMGQEVILRCVPISNHLYFYWYRQILGQKVEFLVSFYNNEISEKSEIFDDQFSVERPDGSNFTLKIRSTKLEDSAMYFCASSQGAGNTIYFGEGSWLTVV.